This TCR beta chain was documented in a study of CD8+ T cells in alopecia areata. Study-wide context: Oral tofacitinib (5 to 10 mg twice daily) was administered to treated patients. The investigators scored severity in treated patients by the percentage of affected scalp area.

The CDR3 extends over 11 amino acids. V was pared by 3 bases and J by 3 bases, with 3 bases between. CDR1 is SGHDT and CDR2 is YYEEEE in the germline V gene. Study-level points and caveats: Clonality exceeded that of normal scalp in lesional scalp, most notably in alopecia totalis/universalis. Since there was just one nonresponder, nobody can yet say how baseline CD8+ expansion ties to response.

Treatment reported: oral pan-JAK inhibitor, 5-10 mg twice daily. TCR sequencing used cDNA made by reverse transcription of extracted RNA. Assay used: immunoSEQ multiplex PCR; TCRdb lists only in-frame clones, some missing. The sample includes some 160,000 clones, less than 70% of them seen just once. Turning to this clone: What it binds is unknown.

The chain is built from TRBV5-6 and TRBJ1-2; D not certain. The source is a human donor with alopecia areata. The specimen comprised CD4+ T cells sorted from blood, sampled at week 4, from a patient treated with tofacitinib. The CDR3 is CASSSDYGYTF. The DNA for the CDR3 is TGTGCCAGCAGCTCCGACTATGGCTACACCTTC.